This T cell receptor beta chain is from a study of graft-versus-host responses after intestinal transplantation. Study information: The transplants performed in recipients were multivisceral, liver-intestinal, or isolated intestinal. Every recipient underwent anti-thymocyte globulin induction, then tacrolimus and steroids for around three years. General study results and limits: Allografts from individuals with graft-donor T cell macrochimerism displayed high graft-versus-host to host-versus-graft clonal ratios. Early HvG declines after transplant were associated with peak circulating GvH clone levels.

The data were produced by immunoSEQ multiplex PCR, yet TCRdb's version contains in-frame clones alone and is incomplete. Of 100,000 to 110,000 clones detected, roughly nine tenths appear once; the ten largest clones hold 0.95%. Notes on this clone: Its antigen remains unknown.

Germline loops: CDR1 MGHDK, CDR2 SYGVNS. The ends lost 7 bases at V and 5 bases at J; junction bases unmatched: 11. This CDR3 spans 15 amino acids. The V and J genes are TRBV25-1 and TRBJ1-1; 9 bases align to TRBD1. The input for sequencing was unstimulated CD4+ T cells sorted from spleen or lymph node cells, taken before transplant. This TCR was recovered from a human donor who was the organ donor for an intestinal transplant. The CDR3 loop is CASNKNVGQGTEAFF. The CDR3 DNA is TGTGCCAGCAATAAAAATGTGGGACAGGGAACTGAAGCTTTCTTT.